This T cell receptor (beta chain) was observed in a study of PD-L1 blockade in urothelial cancer. Across the study: The patients' atezolizumab therapy, 1,200 mg intravenously every 3 weeks, started in the mid-2010s. Analyses were performed on blood at 3 weeks after treatment start (the second dose) and at 6 weeks. Peripheral blood specimens exhibited a median yield of around 150,000 T cells.

This CDR3 has 15 residues. The V gene's germline CDR1 is SSHAT and CDR2 FNYEAQ (reference sequence). The time point denotes: pretreatment peripheral blood. Some clones are missing from TCRdb's copy, which holds only in-frame ones; the method was immunoSEQ multiplex PCR. Among around 68,000 clones, roughly four fifths were seen once, and the ten largest hold over 1.5%. A remark on this clone: A junction end diverges from the germline sequence, so it may reflect a read error.

The rearrangement uses TRBV7-7 and TRBJ2-6, with D possibly being TRBD1 (6 bases). Sample: PBMCs, taken around atezolizumab (anti-PD-L1) treatment. The source is a man aged 65 to 79 with urothelial cancer. The CDR3 sequence: CASSHQGFGANVLTF. The CDR3, as DNA: TGTGCTAGCAGCCACCAGGGGTTTGGGGCCAACGTCCTGACTTTC.